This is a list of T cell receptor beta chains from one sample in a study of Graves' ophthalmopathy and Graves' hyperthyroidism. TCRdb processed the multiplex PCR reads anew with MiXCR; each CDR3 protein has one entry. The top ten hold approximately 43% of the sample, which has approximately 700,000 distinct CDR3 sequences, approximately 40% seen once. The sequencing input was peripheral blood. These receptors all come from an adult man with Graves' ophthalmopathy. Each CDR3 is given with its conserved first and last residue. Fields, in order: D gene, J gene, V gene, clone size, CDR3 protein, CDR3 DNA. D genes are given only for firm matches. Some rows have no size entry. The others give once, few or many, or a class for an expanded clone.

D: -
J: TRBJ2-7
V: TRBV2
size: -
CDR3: CASLRGNHYEQYF
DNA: TGTGCCAGCTTAAGAGGCAACCACTACGAGCAGTACTTC

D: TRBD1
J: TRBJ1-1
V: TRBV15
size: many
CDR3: CATSKDRGLEAFF
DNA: TGTGCCACCAGCAAAGACAGGGGGCTAGAAGCTTTCTTT

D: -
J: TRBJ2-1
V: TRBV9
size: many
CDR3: CASSVGTSYNEQFF
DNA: TGTGCCAGCAGCGTAGGGACATCCTACAATGAGCAGTTCTTC

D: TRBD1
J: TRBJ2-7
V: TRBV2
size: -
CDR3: CTSSDPGQTYEQYF
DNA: TGTACCAGCAGCGACCCGGGACAGACCTACGAGCAGTACTTC

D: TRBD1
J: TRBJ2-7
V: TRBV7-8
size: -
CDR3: CASSVAGTGNEQYF
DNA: TGTGCCAGCAGCGTCGCCGGGACAGGGAACGAGCAGTACTTC

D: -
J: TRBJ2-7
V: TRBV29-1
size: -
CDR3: CSVATVISYERYF
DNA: TGCAGCGTTGCCACAGTGATTTCCTACGAGCGGTACTTC

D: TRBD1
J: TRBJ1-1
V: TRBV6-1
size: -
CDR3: CASRLGTGSEAFF
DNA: TGTGCCAGCAGACTCGGGACAGGGTCTGAAGCTTTCTTT

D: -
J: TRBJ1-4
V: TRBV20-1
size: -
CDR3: CSARSQYEKLFF
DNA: TGCAGTGCTAGATCGCAGTATGAAAAACTGTTTTTT

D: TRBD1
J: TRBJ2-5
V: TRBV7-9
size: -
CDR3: CASSVETGDLETQYF
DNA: TGTGCCAGCAGTGTAGAGACAGGGGATTTAGAGACCCAGTACTTC

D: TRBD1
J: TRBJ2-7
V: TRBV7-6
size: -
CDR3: CASRFGGQGVNEQYF
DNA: TGTGCCAGCCGCTTCGGAGGACAGGGGGTCAACGAGCAGTACTTC

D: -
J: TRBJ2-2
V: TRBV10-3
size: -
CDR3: CASSFLPWGTGELFF
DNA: TGTGCCAGCAGTTTCCTCCCCTGGGGTACCGGGGAGCTGTTTTTT

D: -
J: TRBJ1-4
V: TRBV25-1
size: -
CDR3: CASTQLQLGNEKLFF
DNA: TGTGCCAGCACCCAATTACAGTTAGGGAATGAAAAACTGTTTTTT

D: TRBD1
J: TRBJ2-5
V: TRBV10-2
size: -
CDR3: CASIGQGALETQYF
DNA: TGTGCCAGCATCGGACAGGGGGCCCTGGAGACCCAGTACTTC

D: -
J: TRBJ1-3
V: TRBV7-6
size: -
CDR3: CASSMRQRSSGNTIYF
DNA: TGTGCCAGCAGCATGAGACAGCGTTCCTCTGGAAACACCATATATTTT

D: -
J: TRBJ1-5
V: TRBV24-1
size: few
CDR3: CASSYTRDTNQPQHF
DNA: TGTGCCAGCAGTTACACCAGGGATACTAATCAGCCCCAGCATTTT

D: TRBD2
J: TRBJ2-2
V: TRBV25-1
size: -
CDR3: CASSQRTGGPGNTGELFF
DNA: TGTGCCAGCAGCCAGCGGACGGGAGGGCCCGGGAACACCGGGGAGCTGTTTTTT

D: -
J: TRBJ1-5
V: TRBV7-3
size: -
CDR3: CASSQGDILSNQPQHF
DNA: TGCGCCAGCAGCCAAGGGGACATACTTAGCAATCAGCCCCAGCATTTT

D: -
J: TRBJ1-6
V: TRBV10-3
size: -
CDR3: CASTGTYDFSPLHF
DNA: TGTGCCAGCACCGGGACTTATGATTTTTCACCCCTCCACTTT

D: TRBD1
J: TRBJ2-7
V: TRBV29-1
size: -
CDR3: CSVEGQGVDEQYF
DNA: TGCAGCGTTGAGGGTCAGGGGGTGGATGAGCAGTACTTC

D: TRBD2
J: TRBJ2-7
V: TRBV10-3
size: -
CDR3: CASSYLLAGGLLEQYF
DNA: TGTGCCAGCAGTTACTTACTAGCGGGAGGGCTCCTCGAGCAGTACTTC

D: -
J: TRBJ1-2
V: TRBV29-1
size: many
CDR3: CSDRDNHNYGYTF
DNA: TGCAGCGATCGGGACAACCATAACTATGGCTACACCTTC

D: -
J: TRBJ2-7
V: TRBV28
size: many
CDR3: CASSSQGLRYEQYF
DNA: TGTGCCAGCAGTTCACAGGGCCTAAGGTACGAGCAGTACTTC

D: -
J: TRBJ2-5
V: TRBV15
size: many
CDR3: CATSRQKGRQSSQETQYF
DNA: TGTGCCACCAGCAGGCAAAAAGGGCGCCAGAGCTCACAAGAGACCCAGTACTTC

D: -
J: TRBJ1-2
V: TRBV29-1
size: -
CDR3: CSVEPTGPYGYTF
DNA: TGCAGCGTTGAGCCGACCGGTCCCTATGGCTACACCTTC